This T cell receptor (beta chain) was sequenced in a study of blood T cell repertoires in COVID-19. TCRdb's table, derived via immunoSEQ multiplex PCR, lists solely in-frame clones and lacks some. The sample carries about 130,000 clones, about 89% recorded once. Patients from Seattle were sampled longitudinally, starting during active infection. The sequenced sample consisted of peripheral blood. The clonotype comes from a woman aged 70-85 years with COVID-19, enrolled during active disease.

CDR3 loop: CATSRERQGYGYTF. CDR3 sequence (DNA): TGTGCCACCAGCAGAGAGCGACAGGGCTATGGCTACACCTTC. V gene TRBV15 combines with J gene TRBJ1-2; 7 bases line up with TRBD1. This CDR3 is 14 amino acids long. After removal of 0 bases from V and 4 bases from J, the junction contained 2 bases not matched to a gene. Per the germline V gene, CDR1 is LNHNV and CDR2 is YYDKDF (reference sequence).